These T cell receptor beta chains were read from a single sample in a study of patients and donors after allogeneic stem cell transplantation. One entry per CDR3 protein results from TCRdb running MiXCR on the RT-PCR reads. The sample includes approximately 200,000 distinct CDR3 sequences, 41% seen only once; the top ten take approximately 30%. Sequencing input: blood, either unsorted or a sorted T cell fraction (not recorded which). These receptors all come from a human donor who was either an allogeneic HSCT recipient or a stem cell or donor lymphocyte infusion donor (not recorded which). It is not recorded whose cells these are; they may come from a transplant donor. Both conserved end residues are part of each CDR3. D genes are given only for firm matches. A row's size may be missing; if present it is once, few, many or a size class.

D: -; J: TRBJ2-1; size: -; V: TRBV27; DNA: TGTGCCAGCAGTTTATTTCATATCAATGAGCAGTTCTTC; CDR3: CASSLFHINEQFF
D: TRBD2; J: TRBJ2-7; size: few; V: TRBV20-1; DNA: TGCAGTGCTAGAGATTCGACTAGCGGGCTCCACGAGCAGTACTTC; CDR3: CSARDSTSGLHEQYF
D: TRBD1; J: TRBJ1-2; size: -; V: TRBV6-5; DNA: TGTGCCAGCAGTTACGCGGGACAGACCTATGGCTACACCTTC; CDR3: CASSYAGQTYGYTF
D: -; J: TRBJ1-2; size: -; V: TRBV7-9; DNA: TGTGCCAGCAGCTTAAGCAGGCGGGAAGGCTACACCTTC; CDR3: CASSLSRREGYTF
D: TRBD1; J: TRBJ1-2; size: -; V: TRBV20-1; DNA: TGCAGTGCCGGACAGGGGACCTGGGACTATGGCTACACCTTC; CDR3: CSAGQGTWDYGYTF
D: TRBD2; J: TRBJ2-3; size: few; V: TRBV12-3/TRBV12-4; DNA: TGTGCCAGCAGTTTACTAGCGGGAGCAGATACGCAGTATTTT; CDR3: CASSLLAGADTQYF
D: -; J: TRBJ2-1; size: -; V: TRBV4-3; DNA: TGCGCCAGCAGCCAGGAAGCACGACAGAGTACGTCCAATGAGCAGTTCTTC; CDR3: CASSQEARQSTSNEQFF
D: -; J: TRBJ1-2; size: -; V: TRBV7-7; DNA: TGTGCTACCCAAAACGGGGTAAACTATGGCTACACCTTC; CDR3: CATQNGVNYGYTF
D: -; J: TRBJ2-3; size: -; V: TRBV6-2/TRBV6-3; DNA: TGTGCCAGCAGTTACCCCCTCGGCCGGTCGGCCACAGATACGCAGTATTTT; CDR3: CASSYPLGRSATDTQYF
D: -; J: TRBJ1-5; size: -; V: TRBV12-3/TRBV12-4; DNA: TGTGCCAGCAACCCTAAAGGCGCGGGTCAGCCCCAGCATTTT; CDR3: CASNPKGAGQPQHF
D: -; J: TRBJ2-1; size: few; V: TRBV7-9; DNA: TGTGCCAGCAGCATTGGGGGGCCCCCCACTGAGCAGTTCTTC; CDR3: CASSIGGPPTEQFF
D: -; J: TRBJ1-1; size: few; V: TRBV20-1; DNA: TGCAGTGCCCAGAGGGGTCTGATGAACACTGAAGCTTTCTTT; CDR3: CSAQRGLMNTEAFF
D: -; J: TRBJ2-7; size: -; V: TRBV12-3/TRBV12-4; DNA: TGTGCCAGCAGTGTGGACAGAGCTTACGAGCAGTACTTC; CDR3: CASSVDRAYEQYF
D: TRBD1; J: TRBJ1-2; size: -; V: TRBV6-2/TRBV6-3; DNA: TGTGCCAGCAGTTACCCTGGGAAGGGGGCCTATGGCTACACCTTC; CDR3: CASSYPGKGAYGYTF
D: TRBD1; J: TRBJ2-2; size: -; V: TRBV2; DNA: TGTGCCAGCAGTGAACTTGGACAGGGGGCGGCCGGGGAGCTGTTTTTT; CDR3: CASSELGQGAAGELFF
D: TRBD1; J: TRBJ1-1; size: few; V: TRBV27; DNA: TGTGCCAGCAGTCATCGGGACAGGGAGGACACTGAAGCTTTCTTT; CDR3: CASSHRDREDTEAFF
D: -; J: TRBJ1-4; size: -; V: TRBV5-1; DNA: TGCGCCAGCTCCAGACAAGGCGATGAAAAACTGTTTTTT; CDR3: CASSRQGDEKLFF
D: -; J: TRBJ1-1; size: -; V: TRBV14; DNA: TGTGCCAGCAGCCGAACGCCCAAGGGGCCCGAGGTCGGCACTGAAGCTTTCTTT; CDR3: CASSRTPKGPEVGTEAFF
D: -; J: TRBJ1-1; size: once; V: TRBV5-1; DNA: TGCGCCAGCAGCTTGGAGAGGACACCCAGGGCTGAAGCTTTCTTT; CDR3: CASSLERTPRAEAFF
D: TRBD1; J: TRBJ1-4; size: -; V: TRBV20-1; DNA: TGCAGTGCTGGGGGACAGTCGAATGAAAAACTGTTTTTT; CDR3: CSAGGQSNEKLFF
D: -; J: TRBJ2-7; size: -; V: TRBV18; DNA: TGTGCCAGCTCACCATCAAAGAACTACGAGCAGTACTTC; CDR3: CASSPSKNYEQYF
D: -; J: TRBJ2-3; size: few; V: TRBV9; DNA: TGTGCCAGCAGCGTAGCGGCCAGAACAGATACGCAGTATTTT; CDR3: CASSVAARTDTQYF
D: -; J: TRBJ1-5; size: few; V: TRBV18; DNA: TGTGCCAGCTCACGGGATAATTATAGCAATCAGCCCCAGCATTTT; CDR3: CASSRDNYSNQPQHF
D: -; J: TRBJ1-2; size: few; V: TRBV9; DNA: TGTGCCAGCAGCGTAGATCTGGGGACTAACTATGGCTACACCTTC; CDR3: CASSVDLGTNYGYTF
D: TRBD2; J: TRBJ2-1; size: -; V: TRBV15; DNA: TGTGCCACCAGCCCTCCCGGGACTACAAATGAGCAGTTCTTC; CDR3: CATSPPGTTNEQFF
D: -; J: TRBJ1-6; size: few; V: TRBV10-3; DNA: TGTGCCATCAGTGAGATCTCGGGGTATAATTCACCCCTCCACTTT; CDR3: CAISEISGYNSPLHF
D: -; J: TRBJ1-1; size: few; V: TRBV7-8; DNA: TGTGCCAGCAGCTTAGGTCGGGAGGGTTGGACTGAAGCTTTCTTT; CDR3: CASSLGREGWTEAFF
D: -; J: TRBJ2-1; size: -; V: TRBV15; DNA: TGTGCCACCAGCCCCTTGGGCGATGAGCAGTTCTTC; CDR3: CATSPLGDEQFF
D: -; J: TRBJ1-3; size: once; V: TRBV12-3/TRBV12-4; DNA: TGTGCCAGCAGCCTACAGGAAAACACCATATATTTT; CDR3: CASSLQENTIYF
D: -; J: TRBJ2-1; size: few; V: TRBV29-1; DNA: TGCAGCGTTGTTCTTGGCCGCTCCTACAATGAGCAGTTCTTC; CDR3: CSVVLGRSYNEQFF
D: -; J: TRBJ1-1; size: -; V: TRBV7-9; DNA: TGTGCCAGCAGCTTAGTGAGTAGGGCGAACACTGAAGCTTTCTTT; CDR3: CASSLVSRANTEAFF
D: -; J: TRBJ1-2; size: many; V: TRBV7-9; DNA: TGTGCCAGCAGCTTAGCGTTGGCGGTTCAAGGGAGCCATGGCTACACCTTC; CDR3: CASSLALAVQGSHGYTF
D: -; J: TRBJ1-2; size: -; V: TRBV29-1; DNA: TGCAGCGTTGAGTCCGCCGCCTATGGCTACACCTTC; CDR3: CSVESAAYGYTF
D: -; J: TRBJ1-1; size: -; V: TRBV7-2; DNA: TGTGCCAGCACCCCACGGTGGGGCAGGGAAGCTTTCTTT; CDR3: CASTPRWGREAFF
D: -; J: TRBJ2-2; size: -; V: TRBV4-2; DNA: TGTGCCAGCAGCCAAGGAGGGCTAGCCGGGGAGCTGTTTTTT; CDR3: CASSQGGLAGELFF
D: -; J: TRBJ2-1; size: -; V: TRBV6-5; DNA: TGTGCCAGCAGTTACTCGGATTGGCCCCCCAACAATGAGCAGTTCTTC; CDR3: CASSYSDWPPNNEQFF
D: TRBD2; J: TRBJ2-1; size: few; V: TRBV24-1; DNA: TGTGCCACCAGTGATTTCCCTGGTGGCGGGGGATACAATGAGCAGTTCTTC; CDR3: CATSDFPGGGGYNEQFF
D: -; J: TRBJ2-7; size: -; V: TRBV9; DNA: TGTGCCAGCAGCCCTACTAGCAACGAGCAGTACTTC; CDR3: CASSPTSNEQYF
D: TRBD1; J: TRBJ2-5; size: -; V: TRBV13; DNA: TGTGCCAGCAGCTCCGACAGGGAAGAGGAGACCCAGTACTTC; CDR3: CASSSDREEETQYF
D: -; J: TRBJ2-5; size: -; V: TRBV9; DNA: TGTGCCAGCAGCGCGGGACTCATCCAAGAGACCCAGTACTTC; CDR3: CASSAGLIQETQYF
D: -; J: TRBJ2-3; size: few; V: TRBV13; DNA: TGTGCCAGCAGCGCCCGATCCGGCCTGCCAGATACGCAGTATTTT; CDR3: CASSARSGLPDTQYF
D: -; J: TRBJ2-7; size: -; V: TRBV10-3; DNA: TGTGCCATCAGTGCGACAGTCCAATCCTACGAGCAGTACTTC; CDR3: CAISATVQSYEQYF
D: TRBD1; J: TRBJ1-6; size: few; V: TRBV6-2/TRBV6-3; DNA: TGTGCCAGCAGTTACCGCGGACAGGGAAGAGGGAGCTCCTATAATTCACCCCTCCACTTT; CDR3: CASSYRGQGRGSSYNSPLHF
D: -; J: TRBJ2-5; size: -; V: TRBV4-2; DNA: TGTGCCAGCAGCCAAGAATGGGCCGAAGAGACCCAGTACTTC; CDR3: CASSQEWAEETQYF
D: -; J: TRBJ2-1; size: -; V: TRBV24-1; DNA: TGTGCCACCAGTATCGGCAGGGTCGCCGAGGGGGAGCAGTTCTTC; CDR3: CATSIGRVAEGEQFF
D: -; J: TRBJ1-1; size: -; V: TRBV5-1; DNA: TGCGCCAGCAGCTACGACGGGAACACTGAAGCTTTCTTT; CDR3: CASSYDGNTEAFF
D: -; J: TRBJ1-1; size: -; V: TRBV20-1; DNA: TGCAGTGCGTGGAAAATAACAGGGTCTATCACTGAAGCTTTCTTT; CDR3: CSAWKITGSITEAFF
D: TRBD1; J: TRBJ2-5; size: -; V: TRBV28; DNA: TGTGCCAGCAGTTTATCCCTGACAGGGGGGGGGACCCAGTACTTC; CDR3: CASSLSLTGGGTQYF
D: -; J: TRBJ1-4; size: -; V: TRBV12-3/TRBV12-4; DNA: TGTGCCAGCAGTTTTCCAGGGTTAAATGAAAAACTGTTTTTT; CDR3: CASSFPGLNEKLFF
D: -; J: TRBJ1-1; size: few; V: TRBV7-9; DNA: TGTGCCAGCAGCTTAGAAACAGAGGGGTTCGGCACTGAAGCTTTCTTT; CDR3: CASSLETEGFGTEAFF
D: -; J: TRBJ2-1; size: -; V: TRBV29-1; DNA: TGCAGCGTTGGGACCCACAGGGCCGGTGAGCAGTTCTTC; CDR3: CSVGTHRAGEQFF
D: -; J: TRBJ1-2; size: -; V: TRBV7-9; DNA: TGTGCCAGCAGCCCAGGGCCTGGACGGGTCGATAACTATGGCTACACCTTC; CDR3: CASSPGPGRVDNYGYTF
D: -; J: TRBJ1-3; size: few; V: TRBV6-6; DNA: TGTGCCAGCAGCCCCACTGGGTGGGAATTTAGCACCATATATTTT; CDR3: CASSPTGWEFSTIYF
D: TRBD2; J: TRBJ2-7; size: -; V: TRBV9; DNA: TGTGCCAGCAGCCCAGGGACTAGCGTATTCGGCCACGAGCAGTACTTC; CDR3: CASSPGTSVFGHEQYF
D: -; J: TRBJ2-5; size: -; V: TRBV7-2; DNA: TGTGCCAGCAGCTTTAGGGTGGGAGTAGGCGAGACCCAGTACTTC; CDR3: CASSFRVGVGETQYF
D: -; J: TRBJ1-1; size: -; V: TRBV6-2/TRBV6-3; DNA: TGTGCCAGCAGTTACCCAGACGTCATCGAAGCTTTCTTT; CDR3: CASSYPDVIEAFF
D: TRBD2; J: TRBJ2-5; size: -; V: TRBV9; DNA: TGTGCCAGCAGCGTAGGCTCAACTAGCGGGAGAGGAGAGACCCAGTACTTC; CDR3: CASSVGSTSGRGETQYF